Listed below are T cell receptor beta chains from one sample, sequenced in a study of T cells after yellow fever vaccination. TCRdb re-analysed the 5' RACE reads in MiXCR, keeping a single row per CDR3 protein. This sample has under 400,000 distinct CDR3 sequences, with around a tenth found just once. The material was PBMCs, obtained on the day of the first yellow fever vaccination. These receptors were taken from a man between 18 and 29 years old who received the YFV17D yellow fever vaccine. Both conserved end residues are part of each CDR3. The D gene is left open where the match is weak. The size entry is marked missing in some rows and otherwise reads once, few, many or a size class.

v_call: TRBV15; j_call: TRBJ2-2; d_call: TRBD2; clone_size: -; cdr3_aa: CATSNQLAGTGELFF; cdr3_nt: TGTGCCACCAGCAACCAACTAGCGGGGACCGGGGAGCTGTTTTTT
v_call: TRBV25-1; j_call: TRBJ1-2; d_call: -; clone_size: -; cdr3_aa: CASRQGGGYTF; cdr3_nt: TGTGCCAGCAGACAGGGTGGTGGCTACACCTTC
v_call: TRBV13; j_call: TRBJ1-5; d_call: -; clone_size: few; cdr3_aa: CASSLGPSWPQHF; cdr3_nt: TGTGCCAGCAGCTTAGGGCCTTCGTGGCCCCAGCATTTT
v_call: TRBV6-5; j_call: TRBJ2-7; d_call: -; clone_size: many; cdr3_aa: CASSPYPRGTYEQYF; cdr3_nt: TGTGCCAGCAGTCCATACCCCAGGGGCACCTACGAGCAGTACTTC
v_call: TRBV18; j_call: TRBJ2-5; d_call: TRBD1; clone_size: many; cdr3_aa: CASSPWTGSETQYF; cdr3_nt: TGTGCCAGCTCACCCTGGACAGGGTCAGAGACCCAGTACTTC
v_call: TRBV6-1; j_call: TRBJ2-7; d_call: TRBD1; clone_size: few; cdr3_aa: CASSLGTGGTYEQYF; cdr3_nt: TGTGCCAGCAGCCTCGGGACAGGCGGTACCTACGAGCAGTACTTC
v_call: TRBV7-8; j_call: TRBJ2-1; d_call: TRBD2; clone_size: few; cdr3_aa: CASSLVLAGGSHEQFF; cdr3_nt: TGTGCCAGCAGCTTAGTTTTAGCTGGCGGGAGCCATGAGCAGTTCTTC
v_call: TRBV28; j_call: TRBJ2-2; d_call: -; clone_size: few; cdr3_aa: CASNFSLKEAGLAANTGELFF; cdr3_nt: TGTGCCAGCAACTTCAGTTTAAAGGAGGCAGGGTTAGCGGCGAACACCGGGGAGCTGTTTTTT
v_call: TRBV29-1; j_call: TRBJ2-7; d_call: -; clone_size: -; cdr3_aa: CSVGLDSYSYEQYF; cdr3_nt: TGCAGCGTTGGATTGGACTCCTACTCCTACGAGCAGTACTTC
v_call: TRBV7-2; j_call: TRBJ1-6; d_call: TRBD1; clone_size: many; cdr3_aa: CASSSRQGGDSPLHF; cdr3_nt: TGTGCCAGCAGCTCCCGACAGGGAGGGGATTCACCCCTCCACTTT
v_call: TRBV6-2/TRBV6-3; j_call: TRBJ2-1; d_call: TRBD2; clone_size: -; cdr3_aa: CATLAGGDEQFF; cdr3_nt: TGTGCCACCCTAGCGGGAGGCGATGAGCAGTTCTTC
v_call: TRBV7-2; j_call: TRBJ2-7; d_call: -; clone_size: -; cdr3_aa: CASSLAPSFGEQYF; cdr3_nt: TGTGCCAGCAGCTTAGCCCCTAGCTTCGGCGAGCAGTACTTC
v_call: TRBV27; j_call: TRBJ2-3; d_call: -; clone_size: -; cdr3_aa: CASSLGSYPTDTQYF; cdr3_nt: TGTGCCAGCAGTTTAGGGTCCTACCCCACAGATACGCAGTATTTT
v_call: TRBV6-5; j_call: TRBJ1-3; d_call: TRBD1; clone_size: few; cdr3_aa: CASSYLGQGLGGNTIYF; cdr3_nt: TGTGCCAGCAGTTACCTCGGACAGGGGTTAGGTGGAAACACCATATATTTT
v_call: TRBV4-2; j_call: TRBJ2-1; d_call: TRBD1; clone_size: few; cdr3_aa: CASSHPGTGNNEQFF; cdr3_nt: TGTGCCAGCAGCCACCCCGGGACAGGCAACAATGAGCAGTTCTTC
v_call: TRBV7-2; j_call: TRBJ2-1; d_call: -; clone_size: few; cdr3_aa: CASSEDLGEQFF; cdr3_nt: TGTGCCAGCAGCGAGGACCTGGGAGAGCAGTTCTTC
v_call: TRBV19; j_call: TRBJ2-7; d_call: -; clone_size: few; cdr3_aa: CASSADRLLLEQYF; cdr3_nt: TGTGCCAGTAGTGCCGACAGGTTACTGCTAGAGCAGTACTTC
v_call: TRBV7-2; j_call: TRBJ2-1; d_call: -; clone_size: -; cdr3_aa: CASSLGRGTYNEQFF; cdr3_nt: TGTGCCAGCAGCTTAGGCCGGGGGACCTACAATGAGCAGTTCTTC